The TCR beta chain described here comes from a study of HIV-infected patients and healthy controls. As for the study in general: In about 85% of the 16 patients, CD4 counts climbed slightly after three months but remained subnormal.

The CDR3 totals 15 residues. With 4 bases clipped from V and 6 bases from J, the junction kept 10 bases outside the gene matches. Germline CDR1 and CDR2: MNHEY and SVGEGT. Study findings and constraints: Eight alpha and eight beta V genes differed significantly in mean usage between HIV-infected patients and controls.

About 500 ng RNA was reverse transcribed with alpha and beta constant-region primers. Separate chain-specific third strand synthesis with multiplexing indices produced the alpha and beta libraries. Two random hexamers, added before amplification and joined, formed each molecule's 12-nucleotide barcode. TCRdb reanalysed the 5' RACE reads using MiXCR and keeps one entry per CDR3 protein. The data contain about 6,600 distinct CDR3 sequences, about 9.4% of them singletons. In its sample, this clonotype is medium-sized (0.01 to 0.1%). Its antigen is unknown. Antiretroviral therapy had run roughly three months, about 14 weeks, before follow-up blood collection. All unsorted peripheral T cells were captured because whole blood was used without fractionation. Peripheral blood, around 2.5 ml, was drawn for RNA extraction.

This receptor was obtained from an adult with HIV infection. The chain uses TRBV6-2 or TRBV6-3 and TRBJ2-7, with 9 bases aligning to TRBD1. Material: blood, obtained during antiretroviral therapy. The CDR3 region has the DNA TGTGCCAGCAGTTCCGGTGGGACAGGGAGTCGCGAGCAGTACTTC. It is translated as CASSSGGTGSREQYF.